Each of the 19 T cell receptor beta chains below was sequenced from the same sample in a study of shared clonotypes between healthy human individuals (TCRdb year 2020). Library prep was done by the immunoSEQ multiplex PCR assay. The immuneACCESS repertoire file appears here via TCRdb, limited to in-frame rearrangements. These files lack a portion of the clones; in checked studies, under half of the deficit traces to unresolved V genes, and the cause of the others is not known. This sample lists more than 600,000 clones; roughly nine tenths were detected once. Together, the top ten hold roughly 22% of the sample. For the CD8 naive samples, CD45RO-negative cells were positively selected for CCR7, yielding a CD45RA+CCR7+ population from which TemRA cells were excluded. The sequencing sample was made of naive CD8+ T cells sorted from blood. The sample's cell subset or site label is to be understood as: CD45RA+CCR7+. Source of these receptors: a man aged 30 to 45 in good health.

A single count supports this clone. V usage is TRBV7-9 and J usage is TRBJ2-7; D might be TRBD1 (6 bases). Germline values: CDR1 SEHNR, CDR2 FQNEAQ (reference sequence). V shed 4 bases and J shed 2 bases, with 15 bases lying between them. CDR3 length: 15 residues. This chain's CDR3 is CASSSAGQGTYEQYF. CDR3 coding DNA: TGTGCCAGCAGCTCAGCAGGCCAGGGGACCTACGAGCAGTACTTC.

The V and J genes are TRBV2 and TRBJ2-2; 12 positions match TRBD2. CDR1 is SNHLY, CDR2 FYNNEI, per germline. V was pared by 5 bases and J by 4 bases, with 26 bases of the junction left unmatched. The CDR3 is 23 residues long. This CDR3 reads CASSQPGQSSPSGRATSTGELFF. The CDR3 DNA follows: TGTGCCAGCAGTCAACCGGGACAGAGCTCTCCTAGCGGGAGGGCCACTAGCACCGGGGAGCTGTTTTTT.

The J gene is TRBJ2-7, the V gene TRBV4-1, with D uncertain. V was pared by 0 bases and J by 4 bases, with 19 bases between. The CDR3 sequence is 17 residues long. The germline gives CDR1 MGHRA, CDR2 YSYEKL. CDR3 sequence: CASSQDQQLGLIYEQYF. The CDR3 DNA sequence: TGCGCCAGCAGCCAAGATCAGCAATTGGGATTGATATACGAGCAGTACTTC.

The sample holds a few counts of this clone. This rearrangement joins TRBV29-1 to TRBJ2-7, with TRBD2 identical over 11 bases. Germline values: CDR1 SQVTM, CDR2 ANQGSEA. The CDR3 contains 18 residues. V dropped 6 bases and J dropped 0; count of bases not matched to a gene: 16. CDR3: CSVAGTSGELGISYEQYF. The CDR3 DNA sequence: TGCAGCGTCGCCGGGACTAGCGGAGAATTGGGCATCTCCTACGAGCAGTACTTC.

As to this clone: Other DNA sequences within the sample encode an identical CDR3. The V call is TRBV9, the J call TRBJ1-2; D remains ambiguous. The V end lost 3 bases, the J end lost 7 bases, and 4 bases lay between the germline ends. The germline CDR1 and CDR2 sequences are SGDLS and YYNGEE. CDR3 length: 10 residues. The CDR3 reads CASSGPGYTF. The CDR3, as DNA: TGTGCCAGCAGCGGCCCTGGCTACACCTTC.

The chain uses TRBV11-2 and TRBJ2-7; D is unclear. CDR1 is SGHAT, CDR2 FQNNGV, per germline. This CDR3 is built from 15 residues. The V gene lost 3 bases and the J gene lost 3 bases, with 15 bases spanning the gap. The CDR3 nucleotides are TGTGCCAGCAGCTTCTCCGCGGCAGCAGACTACGAGCAGTACTTC. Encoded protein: CASSFSAAADYEQYF.

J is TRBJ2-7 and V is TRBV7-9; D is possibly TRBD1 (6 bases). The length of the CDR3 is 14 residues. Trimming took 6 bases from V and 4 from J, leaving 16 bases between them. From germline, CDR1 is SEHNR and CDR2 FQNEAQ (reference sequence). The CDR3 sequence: CASSFITGIYEQYF. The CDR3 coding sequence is TGTGCCAGCAGTTTTATCACAGGGATTTACGAGCAGTACTTC.

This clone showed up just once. This CDR3 is CASSLVGGAETQYF. CDR3 bases: TGTGCCAGCAGCTTAGTCGGGGGCGCGGAGACCCAGTACTTC. V gene TRBV11-2 combines with J gene TRBJ2-5; the D gene could be TRBD1 or TRBD2 (6 bases each). The CDR3 consists of 14 residues. V was trimmed by 1 base and J by 5 bases, leaving 11 bases between them. CDR1 is SGHAT, CDR2 FQNNGV, per germline.

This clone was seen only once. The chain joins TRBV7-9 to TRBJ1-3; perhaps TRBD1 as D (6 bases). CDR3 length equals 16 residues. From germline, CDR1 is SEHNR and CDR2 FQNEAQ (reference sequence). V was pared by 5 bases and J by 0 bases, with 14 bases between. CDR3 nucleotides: TGTGCCAGCAGCCCAACTACAGGGTACTCTGGAAACACCATATATTTT. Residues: CASSPTTGYSGNTIYF.

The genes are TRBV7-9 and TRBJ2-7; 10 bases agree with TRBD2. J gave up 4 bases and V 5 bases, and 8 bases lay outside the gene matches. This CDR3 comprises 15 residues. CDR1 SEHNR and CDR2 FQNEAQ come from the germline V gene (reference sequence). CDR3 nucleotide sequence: TGTGCCAGCAGCATAGGAGCGGGAGGGATATACGAGCAGTACTTC. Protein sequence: CASSIGAGGIYEQYF. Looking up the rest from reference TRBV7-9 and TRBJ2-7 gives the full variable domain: DTGVSQNPRHKITKRGQNVTFRCDPISEHNRLYWYRQTLGQGPEFLTYFQNEAQLEKSRLLSDRFSAERPKGSFSTLEIQRTEQGDSAMYLCASSIGAGGIYEQYFGPGTRLTVT.

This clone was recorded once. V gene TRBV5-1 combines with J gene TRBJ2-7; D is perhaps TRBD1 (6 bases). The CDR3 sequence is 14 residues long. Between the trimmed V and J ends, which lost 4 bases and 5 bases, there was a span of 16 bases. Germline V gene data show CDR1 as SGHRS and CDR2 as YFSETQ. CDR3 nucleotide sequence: TGCGCCAGCAGCCAAGGACAGCTCGGGGACGAGCAGTACTTC. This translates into CASSQGQLGDEQYF.

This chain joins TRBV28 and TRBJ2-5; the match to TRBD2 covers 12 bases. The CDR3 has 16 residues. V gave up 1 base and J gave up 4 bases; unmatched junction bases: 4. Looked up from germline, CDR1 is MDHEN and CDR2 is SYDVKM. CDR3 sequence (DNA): TGTGCCAGCAGTTTATATCTAGCGGGAGGGGGAGAGACCCAGTACTTC. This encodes CASSLYLAGGGETQYF.

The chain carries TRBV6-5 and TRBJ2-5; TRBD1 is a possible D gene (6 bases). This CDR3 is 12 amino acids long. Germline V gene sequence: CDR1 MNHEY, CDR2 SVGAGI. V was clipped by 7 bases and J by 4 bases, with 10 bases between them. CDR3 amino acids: CASTRGGETQYF. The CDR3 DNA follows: TGTGCCAGCACCAGGGGCGGAGAGACCCAGTACTTC.

The CDR3: CASSSGRGGALTNEQFF. DNA for the CDR3: TGTGCCAGCAGCTCAGGGCGTGGGGGGGCGCTGACCAATGAGCAGTTCTTC. The chain combines TRBV11-2 with TRBJ2-1, with D perhaps TRBD2 (7 bases). Germline V gene sequence: CDR1 SGHAT, CDR2 FQNNGV. The CDR3 runs to 17 residues. Trimming removed 4 bases from V and 6 bases from J, with 22 bases in between.

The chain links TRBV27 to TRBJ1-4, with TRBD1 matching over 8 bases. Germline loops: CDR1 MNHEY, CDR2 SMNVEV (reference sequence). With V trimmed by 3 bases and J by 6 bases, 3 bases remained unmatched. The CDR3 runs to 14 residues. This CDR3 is CASSFVQGDEKLFF. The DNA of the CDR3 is TGTGCCAGCAGTTTCGTACAGGGGGATGAAAAACTGTTTTTT. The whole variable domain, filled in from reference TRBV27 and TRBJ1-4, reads EAQVTQNPRYLITVTGKKLTVTCSQNMNHEYMSWYRQDPGLGLRQIYYSMNVEVTDKGDVPEGYKVSRKEKRNFPLILESPSPNQTSLYFCASSFVQGDEKLFFGSGTQLSVL.

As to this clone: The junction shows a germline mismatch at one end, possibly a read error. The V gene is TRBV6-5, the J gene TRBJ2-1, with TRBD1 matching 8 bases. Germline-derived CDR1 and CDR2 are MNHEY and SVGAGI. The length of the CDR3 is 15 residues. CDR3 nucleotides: TGTGCCAGCAGCTACTCCGTACATCCGGGACAGGAGGCGTTCTTC. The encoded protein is CASSYSVHPGQEAFF.

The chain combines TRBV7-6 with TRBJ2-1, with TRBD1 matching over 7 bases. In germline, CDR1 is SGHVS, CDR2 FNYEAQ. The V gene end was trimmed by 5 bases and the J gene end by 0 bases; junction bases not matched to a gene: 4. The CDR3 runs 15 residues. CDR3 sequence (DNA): TGTGCCAGCAGCCTTGGGGACAGCTCCTACAATGAGCAGTTCTTC. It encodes CASSLGDSSYNEQFF.

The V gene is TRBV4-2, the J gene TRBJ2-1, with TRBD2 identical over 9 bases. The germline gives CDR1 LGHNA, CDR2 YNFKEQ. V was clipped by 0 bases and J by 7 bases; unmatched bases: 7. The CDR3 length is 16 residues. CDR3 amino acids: CASSQERTSGWNEQFF. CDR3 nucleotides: TGTGCCAGCAGCCAAGAGAGAACTAGCGGGTGGAATGAGCAGTTCTTC.

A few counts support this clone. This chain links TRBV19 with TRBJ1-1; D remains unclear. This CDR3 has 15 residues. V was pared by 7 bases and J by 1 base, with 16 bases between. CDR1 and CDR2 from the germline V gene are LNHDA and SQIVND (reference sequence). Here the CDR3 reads CASIDRTERNTEAFF. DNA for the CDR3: TGTGCCAGTATCGACCGAACGGAGCGGAACACTGAAGCTTTCTTT.